This T cell receptor beta chain was profiled in a study of blood T cell repertoires in COVID-19. As originally analysed: Amplification of reference gene primers provided the estimated nucleated cell counts. Here immunoSEQ multiplex PCR was the method, and the copy in TCRdb shows in-frame clones only, minus some. From that table come the V and J calls and clone size; the DNA was used to work out D and trimming. The table includes roughly 500,000 clones, 88% detected once. Recruitment covered 20 to 25 US areas and drew participants whose ages spanned roughly 18 to 100 years. Which cohort a participant joined came from the clinical history participants gave. There are 17 residues in the CDR3. Germline assignment: CDR1 MGHRA and CDR2 YSYEKL. The V and J ends lost 0 bases and 9 bases respectively, with 18 bases between them.

Specimen: PBMCs or T cells enriched from blood (not recorded which). This clonotype originated in a woman in her fifties or sixties who had recovered from COVID-19. The rearrangement uses TRBV4-1 and TRBJ1-6; no clear D. The DNA for the CDR3 is TGCGCCAGCAGCCAAGATCTCTTAGACAATTTTGGTTCACCCCTCCACTTT. It specifies CASSQDLLDNFGSPLHF.